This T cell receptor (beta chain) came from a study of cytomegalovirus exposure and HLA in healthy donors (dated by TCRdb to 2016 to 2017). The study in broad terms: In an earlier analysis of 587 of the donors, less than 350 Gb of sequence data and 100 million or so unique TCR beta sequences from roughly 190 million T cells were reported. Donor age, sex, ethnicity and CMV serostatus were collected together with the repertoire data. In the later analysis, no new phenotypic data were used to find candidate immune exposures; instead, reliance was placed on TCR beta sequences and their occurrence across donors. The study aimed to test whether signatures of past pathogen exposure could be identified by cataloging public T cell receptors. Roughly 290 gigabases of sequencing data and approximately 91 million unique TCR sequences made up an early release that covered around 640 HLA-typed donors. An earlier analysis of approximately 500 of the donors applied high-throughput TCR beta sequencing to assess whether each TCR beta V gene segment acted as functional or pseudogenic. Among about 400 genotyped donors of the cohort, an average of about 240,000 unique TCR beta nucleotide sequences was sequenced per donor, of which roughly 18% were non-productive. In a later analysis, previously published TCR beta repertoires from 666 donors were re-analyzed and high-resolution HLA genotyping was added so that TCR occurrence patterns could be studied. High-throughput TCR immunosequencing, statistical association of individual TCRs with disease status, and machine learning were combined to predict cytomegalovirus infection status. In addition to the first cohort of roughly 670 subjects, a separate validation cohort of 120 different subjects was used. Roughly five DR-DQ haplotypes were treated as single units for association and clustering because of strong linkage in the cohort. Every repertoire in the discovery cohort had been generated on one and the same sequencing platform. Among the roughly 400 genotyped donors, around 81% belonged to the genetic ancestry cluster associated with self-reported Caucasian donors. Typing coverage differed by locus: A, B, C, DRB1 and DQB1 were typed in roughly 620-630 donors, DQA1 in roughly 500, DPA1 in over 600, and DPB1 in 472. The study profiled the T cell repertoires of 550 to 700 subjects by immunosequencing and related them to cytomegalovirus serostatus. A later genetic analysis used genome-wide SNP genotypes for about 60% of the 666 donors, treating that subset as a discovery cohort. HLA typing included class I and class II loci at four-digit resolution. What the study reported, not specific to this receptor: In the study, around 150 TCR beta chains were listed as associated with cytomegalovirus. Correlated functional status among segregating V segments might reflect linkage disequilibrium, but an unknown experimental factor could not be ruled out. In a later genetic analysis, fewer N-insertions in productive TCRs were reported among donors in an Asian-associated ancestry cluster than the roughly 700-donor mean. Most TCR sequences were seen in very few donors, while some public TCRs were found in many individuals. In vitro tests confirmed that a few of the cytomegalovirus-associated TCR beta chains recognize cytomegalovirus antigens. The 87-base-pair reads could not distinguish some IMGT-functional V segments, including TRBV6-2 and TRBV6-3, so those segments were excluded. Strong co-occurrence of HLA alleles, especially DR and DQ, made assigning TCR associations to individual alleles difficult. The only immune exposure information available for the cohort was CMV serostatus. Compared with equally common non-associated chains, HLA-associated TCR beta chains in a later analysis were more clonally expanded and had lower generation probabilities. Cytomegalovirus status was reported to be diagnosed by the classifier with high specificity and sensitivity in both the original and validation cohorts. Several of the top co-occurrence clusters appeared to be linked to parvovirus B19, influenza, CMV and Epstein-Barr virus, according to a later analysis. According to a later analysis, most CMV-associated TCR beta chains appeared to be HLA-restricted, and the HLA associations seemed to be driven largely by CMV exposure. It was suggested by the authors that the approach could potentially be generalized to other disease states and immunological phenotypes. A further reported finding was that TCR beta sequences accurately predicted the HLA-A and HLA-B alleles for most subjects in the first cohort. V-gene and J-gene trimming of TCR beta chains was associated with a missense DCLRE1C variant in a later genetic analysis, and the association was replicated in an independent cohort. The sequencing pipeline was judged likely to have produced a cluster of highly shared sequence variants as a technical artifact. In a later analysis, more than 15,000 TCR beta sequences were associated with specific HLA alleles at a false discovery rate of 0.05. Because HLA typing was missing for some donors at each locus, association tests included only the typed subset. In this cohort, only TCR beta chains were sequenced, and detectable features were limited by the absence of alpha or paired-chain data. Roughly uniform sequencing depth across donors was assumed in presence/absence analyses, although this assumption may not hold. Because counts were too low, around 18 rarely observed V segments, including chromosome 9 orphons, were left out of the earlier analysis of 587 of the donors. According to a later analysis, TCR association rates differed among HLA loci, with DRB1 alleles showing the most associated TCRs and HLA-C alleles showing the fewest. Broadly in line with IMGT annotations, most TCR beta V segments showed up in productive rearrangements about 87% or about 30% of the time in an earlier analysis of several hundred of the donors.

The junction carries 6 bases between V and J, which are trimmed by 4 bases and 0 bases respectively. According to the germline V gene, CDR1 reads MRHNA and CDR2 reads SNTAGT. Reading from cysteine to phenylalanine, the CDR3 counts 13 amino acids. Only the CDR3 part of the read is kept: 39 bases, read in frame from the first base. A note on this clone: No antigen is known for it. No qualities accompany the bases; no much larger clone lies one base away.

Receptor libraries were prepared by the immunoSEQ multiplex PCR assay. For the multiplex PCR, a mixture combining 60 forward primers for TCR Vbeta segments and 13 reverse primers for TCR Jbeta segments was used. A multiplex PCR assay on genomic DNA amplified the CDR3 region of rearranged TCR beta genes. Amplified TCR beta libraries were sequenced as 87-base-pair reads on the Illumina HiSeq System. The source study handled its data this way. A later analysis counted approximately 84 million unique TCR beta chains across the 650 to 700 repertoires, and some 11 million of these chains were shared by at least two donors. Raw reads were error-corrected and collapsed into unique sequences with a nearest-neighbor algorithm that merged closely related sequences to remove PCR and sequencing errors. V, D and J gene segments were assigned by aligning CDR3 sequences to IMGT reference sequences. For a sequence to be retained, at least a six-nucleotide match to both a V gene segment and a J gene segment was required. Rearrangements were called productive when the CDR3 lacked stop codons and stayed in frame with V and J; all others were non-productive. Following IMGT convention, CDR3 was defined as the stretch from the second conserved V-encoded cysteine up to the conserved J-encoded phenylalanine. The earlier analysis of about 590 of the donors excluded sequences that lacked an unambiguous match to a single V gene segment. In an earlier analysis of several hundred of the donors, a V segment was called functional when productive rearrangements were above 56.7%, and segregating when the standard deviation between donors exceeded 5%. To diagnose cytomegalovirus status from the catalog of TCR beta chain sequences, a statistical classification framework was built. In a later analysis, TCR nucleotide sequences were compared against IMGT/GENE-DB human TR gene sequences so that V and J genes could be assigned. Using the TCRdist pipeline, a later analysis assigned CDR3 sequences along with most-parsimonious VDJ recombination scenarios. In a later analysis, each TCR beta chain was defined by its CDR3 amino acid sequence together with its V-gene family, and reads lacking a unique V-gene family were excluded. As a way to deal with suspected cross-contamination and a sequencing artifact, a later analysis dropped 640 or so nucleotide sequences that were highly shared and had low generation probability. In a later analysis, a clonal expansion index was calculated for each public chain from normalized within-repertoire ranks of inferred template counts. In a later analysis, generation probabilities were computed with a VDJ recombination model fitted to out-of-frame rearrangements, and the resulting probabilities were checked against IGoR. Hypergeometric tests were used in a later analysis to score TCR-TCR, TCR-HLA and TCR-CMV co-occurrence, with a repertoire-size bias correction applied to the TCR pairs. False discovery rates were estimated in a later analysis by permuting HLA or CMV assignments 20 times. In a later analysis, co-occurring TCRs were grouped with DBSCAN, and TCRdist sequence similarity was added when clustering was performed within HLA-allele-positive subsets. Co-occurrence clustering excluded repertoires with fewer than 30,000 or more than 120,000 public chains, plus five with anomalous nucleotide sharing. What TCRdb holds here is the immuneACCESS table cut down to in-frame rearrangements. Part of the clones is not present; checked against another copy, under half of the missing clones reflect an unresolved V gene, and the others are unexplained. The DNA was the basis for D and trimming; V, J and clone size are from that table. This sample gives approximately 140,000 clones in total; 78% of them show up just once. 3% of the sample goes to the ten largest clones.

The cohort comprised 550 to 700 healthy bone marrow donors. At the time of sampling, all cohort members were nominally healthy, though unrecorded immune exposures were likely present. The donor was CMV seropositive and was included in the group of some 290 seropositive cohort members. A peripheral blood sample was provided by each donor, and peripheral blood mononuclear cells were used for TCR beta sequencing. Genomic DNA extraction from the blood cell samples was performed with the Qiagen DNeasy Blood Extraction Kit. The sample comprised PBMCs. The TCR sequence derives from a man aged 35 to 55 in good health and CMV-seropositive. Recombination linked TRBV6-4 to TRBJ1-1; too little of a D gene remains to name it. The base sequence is TGTGCCAGCAGTGTCTCCGTGAACACTGAAGCTTTCTTT. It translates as CASSVSVNTEAFF.